This TCR beta chain was retrieved from a study of blood T cell repertoires in COVID-19. Study-wide context: The study drew acute and convalescent COVID-19 samples from the United States, Italy and Spain.

The authors' processing: Amplification of reference gene primers was used by the study to estimate nucleated cell counts. Libraries were prepared by immunoSEQ multiplex PCR; TCRdb keeps only in-frame clonotypes and omits some of them. V, J and clone size were drawn from that table, and D and trimming were deduced from the DNA. Among hundreds of thousands of clones listed, roughly 89% were seen once. This CDR3 comprises 15 residues. Germline assignment: CDR1 LGHNA and CDR2 YSLEER. Between the trimmed V and J ends, which lost 4 bases and 4 bases, there was a span of 17 bases. The sequencing sample was made of PBMCs or T cells enriched from blood (not recorded which). This chain uses TRBV4-3 with TRBJ2-7; maybe TRBD1 (6 bases). The source is a woman between 50 and 59 years old who had recovered from COVID-19. In DNA form, the CDR3 reads TGCGCCAGCAGCCCCCAACAGGGCCGGTCATACGAGCAGTACTTC. Protein: CASSPQQGRSYEQYF.